A selection of T cell receptor beta chains follows, all from one sample in a study of blood T cell repertoires in COVID-19. Assay used: immunoSEQ multiplex PCR; TCRdb lists only in-frame clones, some missing. The repertoire consists of almost 250,000 clones, with about 83% occurring once and the leading ten covering 5% to 7%. Source material: peripheral blood. Receptors originate from a woman older than 75 with COVID-19, enrolled during active disease. The CDR3 runs from the conserved cysteine through the conserved F or W. A D gene is named only where the DNA matches it firmly. Clone sizes are given selectively: once, few, many, or a class where the clone is expanded.

>TRBJ2-5|TRBD1|TRBV10-2|-
CASWMVGGQSETQYF
TGCGCCAGCTGGATGGTAGGGGGCCAATCAGAGACCCAGTACTTC
>TRBJ1-1|-|TRBV2|-
CASRGDRIRAFF
TGTGCCAGCAGGGGTGACAGGATTCGAGCTTTCTTT
>TRBJ2-5|-|TRBV6-5|-
CASSPTSLGETQYF
TGTGCCAGCAGCCCAACTAGCTTGGGAGAGACCCAGTACTTC
>TRBJ2-5|-|TRBV5-6|few
CASSLRRGGQETQYF
TGTGCCAGCAGCTTAAGGCGGGGTGGGCAAGAGACCCAGTACTTC
>TRBJ2-1|-|TRBV5-1|-
CASSLIATGSREQFF
TGCGCCAGCAGCTTAATAGCGACAGGCAGCAGGGAGCAGTTCTTC
>TRBJ1-5|TRBD1|TRBV7-4|-
CASSPIAGTGAVKGNQPQHF
TGTGCCAGCAGCCCGATCGCCGGGACAGGGGCCGTCAAGGGCAATCAGCCCCAGCATTTT
>TRBJ1-1|-|TRBV5-1|-
CASSPLTSYTEAFF
TGCGCCAGCAGCCCTCTAACCTCTTACACTGAAGCTTTCTTT
>TRBJ1-4|TRBD1|TRBV4-3|-
CASSQGQGEKLFF
TGCGCCAGCAGCCAAGGACAGGGTGAAAAACTGTTTTTT
>TRBJ1-5|-|TRBV3-1/TRBV3-2|-
CAKEPGEGQPQHF
TGTGCCAAGGAACCGGGGGAGGGTCAGCCCCAGCATTTT
>TRBJ1-6|-|TRBV27|-
CASSLVIGNSPLHF
TGTGCCAGCAGTTTAGTTATCGGTAATTCACCCCTCCACTTT
>TRBJ1-3|TRBD1|TRBV6-1|-
CASSEVTGFGNTIYF
TGTGCCAGCAGTGAAGTGACAGGGTTTGGAAACACCATATATTTT
>TRBJ1-1|-|TRBV6-5|-
CASSRTAKNTEAFF
TGTGCCAGCAGTCGGACAGCTAAGAACACTGAAGCTTTCTTT
>TRBJ1-2|TRBD1|TRBV6-1|-
CASSELDRVYGYTF
TGTGCCAGCAGTGAATTGGACAGGGTCTATGGCTACACCTTC